The 9 T cell receptor beta chains below all came from one sample that was sequenced in a study of CXCR3-negative and CXCR3-positive naive CD8 T cells. General study points: Compared with CXCR3-negative naive cells, CXCR3-positive naive cells showed more hydrophobic TRB CDR3s.

For these TCRs, the target antigens are not known. The authors made the TRB cDNA libraries by 5' RACE using UMI labels. TCRdb reprocessed the 5' RACE reads and reports one entry per CDR3 protein, with no DNA. This sample's clone table lists 150,000 or so distinct CDR3 sequences. The material sequenced was naive CXCR3+ CD8+ T cells from blood. This sample's subset: CD45RO-CCR7+CD27+CD95- naive CD8+ T cells expressing CXCR3 (TNR3+). Receptors were obtained from a human donor in good health. Some clones in this sample may be carry-over from other donors' samples.

The chain uses TRBV14 and TRBJ2-7; TCRdb picks TRBD1, but there is no DNA to check that call. This CDR3 contains 18 residues. CDR1 is SGHDN and CDR2 is FVKESK in the germline V gene. The CDR3 loop is CASSQDPFFRTGAYEQYF.

The chain uses TRBV7-3 and TRBJ2-3; TCRdb calls TRBD1, which cannot be checked without DNA. This CDR3 has 15 amino acids. CDR1 and CDR2 (germline): SGHTA, FQGTGA. This chain's CDR3 is CASSFNRGPTDTQYF.

The chain has TRBV4-1 and TRBJ2-1; no DNA is available, so the TRBD2 call from TCRdb remains unchecked. Germline V gene sequence: CDR1 MGHRA, CDR2 YSYEKL. The CDR3 contains 15 residues. The CDR3 is CASSQGAGGPNEQFF.

The gene calls are TRBV20-1 and TRBJ2-5; the TRBD2 assignment by TCRdb is unverifiable without DNA. Germline CDR1 DFQATT, CDR2 SNEGSKA (reference sequence). This CDR3 comprises 17 residues. The CDR3 here is CSAIDLGSGELQETQYF.

The chain has TRBV6-5 and TRBJ2-3; TCRdb gives TRBD2 as the D gene, but with no DNA this cannot be confirmed. In germline, CDR1 is MNHEY, CDR2 SVGAGI. This CDR3 region has 16 residues. The CDR3 spells CASSQTSGVETDTQYF.

The chain is built from TRBV28 and TRBJ1-5. Germline-derived CDR1 and CDR2 are MDHEN and SYDVKM. This CDR3 comprises 17 residues. This chain's CDR3 is CASYLGGGFYSNQPQHF.

V is TRBV5-1 and J is TRBJ2-7; no DNA is available, so the TRBD2 call from TCRdb remains unchecked. The CDR3 is made up of 14 amino acids. Germline values: CDR1 SGHRS, CDR2 YFSETQ. CDR3 loop: CASSSRGPSYEQYF. Complete variable domain (other parts from reference TRBV5-1 and TRBJ2-7): KAGVTQTPRYLIKTRGQQVTLSCSPISGHRSVSWYQQTPGQGLQFLFEYFSETQRNKGNFPGRFSGRQFSNSRSEMNVSTLELGDSALYLCASSSRGPSYEQYFGPGTRLTVT.

The chain recombines TRBV20-1 with TRBJ1-1; the TCRdb D gene call, TRBD1, has no DNA to confirm it. This CDR3 comprises 13 residues. The germline V gene has CDR1 DFQATT and CDR2 SNEGSKA (reference sequence). The CDR3 reads CSARGADWGEAFF.

The chain recombines TRBV28 with TRBJ2-7; TCRdb outputs TRBD2, but without DNA this stays unchecked. This CDR3 is built from 15 residues. CDR1 MDHEN and CDR2 SYDVKM come from the germline V gene. CDR3 protein: CASSLGGSFFHEQYF.